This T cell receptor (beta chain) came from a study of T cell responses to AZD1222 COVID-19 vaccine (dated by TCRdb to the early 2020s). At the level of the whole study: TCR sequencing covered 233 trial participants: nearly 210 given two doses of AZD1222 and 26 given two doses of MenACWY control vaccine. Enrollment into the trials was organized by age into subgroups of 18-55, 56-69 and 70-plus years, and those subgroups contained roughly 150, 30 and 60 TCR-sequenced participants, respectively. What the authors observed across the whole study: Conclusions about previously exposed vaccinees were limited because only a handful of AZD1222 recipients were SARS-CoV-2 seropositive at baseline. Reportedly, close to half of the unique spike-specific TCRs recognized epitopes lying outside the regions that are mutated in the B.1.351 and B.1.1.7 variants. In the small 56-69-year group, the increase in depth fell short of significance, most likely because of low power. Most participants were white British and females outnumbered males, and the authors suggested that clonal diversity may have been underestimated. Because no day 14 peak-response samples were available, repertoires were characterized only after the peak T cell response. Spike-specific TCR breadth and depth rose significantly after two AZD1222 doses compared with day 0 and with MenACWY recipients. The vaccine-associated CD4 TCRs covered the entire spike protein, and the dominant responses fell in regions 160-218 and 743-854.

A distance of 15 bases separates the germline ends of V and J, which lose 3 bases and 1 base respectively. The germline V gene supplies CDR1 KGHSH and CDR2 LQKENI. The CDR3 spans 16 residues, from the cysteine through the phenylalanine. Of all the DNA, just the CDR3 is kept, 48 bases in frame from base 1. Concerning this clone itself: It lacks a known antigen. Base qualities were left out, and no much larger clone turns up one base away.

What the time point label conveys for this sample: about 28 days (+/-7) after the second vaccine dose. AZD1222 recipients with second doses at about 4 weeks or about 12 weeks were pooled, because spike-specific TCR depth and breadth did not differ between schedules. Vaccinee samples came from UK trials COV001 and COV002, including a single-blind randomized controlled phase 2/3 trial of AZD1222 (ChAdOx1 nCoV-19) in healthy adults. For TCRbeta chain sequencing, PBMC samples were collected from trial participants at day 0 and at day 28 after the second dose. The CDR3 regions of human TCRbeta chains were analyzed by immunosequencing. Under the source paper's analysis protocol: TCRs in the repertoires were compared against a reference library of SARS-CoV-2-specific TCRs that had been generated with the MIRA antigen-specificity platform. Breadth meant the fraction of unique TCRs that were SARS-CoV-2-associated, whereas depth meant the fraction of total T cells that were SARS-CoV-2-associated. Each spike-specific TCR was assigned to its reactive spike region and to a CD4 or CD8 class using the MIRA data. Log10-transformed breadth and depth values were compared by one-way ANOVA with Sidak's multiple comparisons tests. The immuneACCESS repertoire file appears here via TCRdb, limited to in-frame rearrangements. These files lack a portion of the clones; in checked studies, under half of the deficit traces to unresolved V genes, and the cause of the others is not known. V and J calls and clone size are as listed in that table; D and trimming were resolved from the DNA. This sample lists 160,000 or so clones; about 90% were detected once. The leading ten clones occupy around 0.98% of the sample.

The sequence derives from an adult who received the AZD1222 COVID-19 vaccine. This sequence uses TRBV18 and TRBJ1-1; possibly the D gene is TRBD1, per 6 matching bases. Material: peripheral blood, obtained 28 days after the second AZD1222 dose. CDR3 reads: CASSPRIETGNTEAFF. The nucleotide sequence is TGTGCCAGCTCACCCAGGATCGAGACAGGGAACACTGAAGCTTTCTTT. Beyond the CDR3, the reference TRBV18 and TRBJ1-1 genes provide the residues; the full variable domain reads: NAGVMQNPRHLVRRRGQEARLRCSPMKGHSHVYWYRQLPEEGLKFMVYLQKENIIDESGMPKERFSAEFPKEGPSILRIQQVVRGDSAAYFCASSPRIETGNTEAFFGQGTRLTVV.